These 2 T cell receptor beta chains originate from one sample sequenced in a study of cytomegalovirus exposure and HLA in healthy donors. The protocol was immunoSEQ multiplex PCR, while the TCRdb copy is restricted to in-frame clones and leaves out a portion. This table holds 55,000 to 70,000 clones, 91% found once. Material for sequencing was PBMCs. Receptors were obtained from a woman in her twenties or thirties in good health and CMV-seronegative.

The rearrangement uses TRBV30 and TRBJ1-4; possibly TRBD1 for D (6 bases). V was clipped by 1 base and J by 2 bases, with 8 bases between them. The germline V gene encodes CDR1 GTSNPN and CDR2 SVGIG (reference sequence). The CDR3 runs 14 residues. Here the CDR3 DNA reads TGTGCCTGGAGTGACAGGGTGACTAATGAAAAACTGTTTTTT. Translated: CAWSDRVTNEKLFF.

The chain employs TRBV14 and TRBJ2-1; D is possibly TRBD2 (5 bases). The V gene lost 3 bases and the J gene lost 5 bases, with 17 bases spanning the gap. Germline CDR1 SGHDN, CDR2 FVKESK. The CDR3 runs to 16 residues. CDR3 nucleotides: TGTGCCAGCAGCCAGAAACTAACGGGAAGGAACAATGAGCAGTTCTTC. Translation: CASSQKLTGRNNEQFF.